This T cell receptor (beta chain) was found in a study of blood T cell repertoires in COVID-19. Study context: Some COVID-19 samples were acute and others convalescent; all came from the United States, Italy and Spain. Sample material is recorded as cDNA or gDNA derived from T cells, B-cell-depleted T cells, or PBMCs.

The V end lost 4 bases, the J end lost 0 bases, and 16 bases lay between the germline ends. The CDR3 runs to 16 residues. Looked up from germline, CDR1 is LGHNA and CDR2 is YNFKEQ. Authors' methods: Reference gene primer amplification yielded estimated nucleated cell counts. Sequencing used immunoSEQ multiplex PCR; TCRdb keeps in-frame clones, though not all of them. From that table come the V and J calls and clone size; the DNA was used to work out D and trimming. In the table there are roughly 97,000 clones, 75% to 95% of which are singletons. The sample was peripheral blood. The chain combines TRBV4-2 with TRBJ2-7, with a tentative D call TRBD2 (6 bases). The sequence was obtained from a human donor in a cohort sampled during active COVID-19. CDR3: CASSREETANSYEQYF. The CDR3 DNA follows: TGTGCCAGCAGCCGGGAGGAGACAGCAAACTCCTACGAGCAGTACTTC.